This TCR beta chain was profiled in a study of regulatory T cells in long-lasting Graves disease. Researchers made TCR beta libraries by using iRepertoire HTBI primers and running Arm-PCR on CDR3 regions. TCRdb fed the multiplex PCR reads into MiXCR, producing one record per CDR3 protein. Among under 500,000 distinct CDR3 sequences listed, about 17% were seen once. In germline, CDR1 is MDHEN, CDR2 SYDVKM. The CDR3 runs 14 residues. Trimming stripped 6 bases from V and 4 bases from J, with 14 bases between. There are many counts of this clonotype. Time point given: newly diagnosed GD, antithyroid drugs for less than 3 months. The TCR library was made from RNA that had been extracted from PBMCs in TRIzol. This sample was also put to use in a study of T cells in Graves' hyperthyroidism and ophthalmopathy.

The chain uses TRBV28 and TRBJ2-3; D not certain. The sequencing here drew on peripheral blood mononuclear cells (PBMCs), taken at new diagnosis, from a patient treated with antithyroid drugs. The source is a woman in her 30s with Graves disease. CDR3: CASSLKGRPDTQYF. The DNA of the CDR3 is TGTGCCAGCAGCCTCAAAGGACGCCCAGATACGCAGTATTTT. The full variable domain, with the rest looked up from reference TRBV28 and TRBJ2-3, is DVKVTQSSRYLVKRTGEKVFLECVQDMDHENMFWYRQDPGLGLRLIYFSYDVKMKEKGDIPEGYSVSREKKERFSLILESASTNQTSMYLCASSLKGRPDTQYFGPGTRLTVL.